The rows below give T cell receptor beta chains drawn from one sample of a study of T cells after yellow fever vaccination. TCRdb re-derived calls from the 5' RACE reads in MiXCR, one entry per CDR3 protein. The table lists approximately 550,000 distinct CDR3 sequences, about 14% of them singletons, with about 14% in the top ten. Source: PBMCs, taken on the day of the yellow fever booster vaccination. The origin of the receptors is a man aged 25-45 years who received the YFV17D yellow fever vaccine. The CDR3 runs from the conserved cysteine through the conserved F or W. A D gene is named only where the DNA matches it firmly. The size of a clone is reported for some rows only, either as once, few or many, or as a class for expanded clones.

cdr3_length: 15
clone_size: few
j_call: TRBJ2-2
v_call: TRBV2
d_call: TRBD2
cdr3_aa: CASSRDSGRPGELFF
cdr3_nt: TGTGCCAGCAGTAGGGATAGCGGGAGGCCCGGGGAGCTGTTTTTT

cdr3_length: 14
clone_size: -
j_call: TRBJ1-4
v_call: TRBV12-3/TRBV12-4
d_call: -
cdr3_aa: CASSRTVDNEKLFF
cdr3_nt: TGTGCCAGCAGTAGGACTGTGGATAATGAAAAACTGTTTTTT

cdr3_length: 13
clone_size: -
j_call: TRBJ2-7
v_call: TRBV20-1
d_call: TRBD2
cdr3_aa: CSAGTTLSYEQYF
cdr3_nt: TGCAGTGCCGGGACTACACTTTCCTACGAGCAGTACTTC

cdr3_length: 19
clone_size: many
j_call: TRBJ2-1
v_call: TRBV4-3
d_call: TRBD2
cdr3_aa: CASSQDSAGGPLTYNEQFF
cdr3_nt: TGCGCCAGCAGCCAAGATTCCGCGGGAGGGCCACTAACCTACAATGAGCAGTTCTTC

cdr3_length: 13
clone_size: many
j_call: TRBJ1-4
v_call: TRBV3-1
d_call: -
cdr3_aa: CASSLPTERKLFF
cdr3_nt: TGTGCCAGCAGCCTGCCGACGGAAAGAAAACTGTTTTTT

cdr3_length: 14
clone_size: few
j_call: TRBJ2-1
v_call: TRBV7-9
d_call: TRBD2
cdr3_aa: CASTFPAGGNEQFF
cdr3_nt: TGTGCCAGCACCTTCCCAGCGGGAGGTAATGAGCAGTTCTTC

cdr3_length: 16
clone_size: -
j_call: TRBJ2-3
v_call: TRBV5-4
d_call: -
cdr3_aa: CASSPGQTGLSDTQYF
cdr3_nt: TGTGCCAGCAGCCCCGGTCAGACGGGATTATCGGATACGCAGTATTTT

cdr3_length: 15
clone_size: few
j_call: TRBJ2-1
v_call: TRBV7-3
d_call: TRBD2
cdr3_aa: CASAGGVGSYNEQFF
cdr3_nt: TGTGCCAGCGCCGGGGGGGTCGGCTCCTACAATGAGCAGTTCTTC

cdr3_length: 14
clone_size: -
j_call: TRBJ1-1
v_call: TRBV3-1
d_call: -
cdr3_aa: CASSPQAKIPEAFF
cdr3_nt: TGTGCCAGCAGCCCCCAAGCGAAAATCCCTGAAGCTTTCTTT

cdr3_length: 9
clone_size: few
j_call: TRBJ1-5
v_call: TRBV7-9
d_call: -
cdr3_aa: CASSAPQHF
cdr3_nt: TGTGCCAGCAGCGCACCCCAGCATTTT

cdr3_length: 15
clone_size: few
j_call: TRBJ2-1
v_call: TRBV10-3
d_call: TRBD2
cdr3_aa: CAISGGGRNYNEQFF
cdr3_nt: TGTGCCATCAGTGGGGGCGGGAGGAATTACAATGAGCAGTTCTTC

cdr3_length: 14
clone_size: few
j_call: TRBJ2-1
v_call: TRBV4-3
d_call: TRBD2
cdr3_aa: CASSREGRYNEQFF
cdr3_nt: TGCGCCAGCAGCCGGGAGGGCCGATACAATGAGCAGTTCTTC

cdr3_length: 14
clone_size: few
j_call: TRBJ2-1
v_call: TRBV10-3
d_call: -
cdr3_aa: CAIKLAGERREQFF
cdr3_nt: TGTGCCATCAAACTAGCCGGGGAACGTCGTGAGCAGTTCTTC

cdr3_length: 14
clone_size: few
j_call: TRBJ1-1
v_call: TRBV20-1
d_call: -
cdr3_aa: CSARPGAANTEAFF
cdr3_nt: TGCAGTGCTAGGCCCGGGGCAGCTAACACTGAAGCTTTCTTT

cdr3_length: 16
clone_size: few
j_call: TRBJ1-3
v_call: TRBV7-2
d_call: -
cdr3_aa: CASGRTGLSAGNTIYF
cdr3_nt: TGTGCCAGTGGAAGAACAGGGCTCTCGGCTGGAAACACCATATATTTT

cdr3_length: 13
clone_size: many
j_call: TRBJ2-1
v_call: TRBV29-1
d_call: TRBD1
cdr3_aa: CSVGTGAYNEQFF
cdr3_nt: TGCAGCGTTGGGACAGGGGCCTACAATGAGCAGTTCTTC